This T cell receptor beta chain was sequenced during a study of T cell responses to AZD1222 COVID-19 vaccine. Measured with immunoSEQ multiplex PCR; TCRdb has only the in-frame clones, and not every one. This sample has about 140,000 clones, with over 75% found just once. This clone was detected only once. Germline CDR1 reads MNHEY; CDR2 reads SVGEGT. This CDR3 is built from 15 residues. Deletions cut 2 bases from V and 2 bases from J, with 12 bases between. The V gene is TRBV6-2 or TRBV6-3, the J gene TRBJ1-1, with D possibly TRBD1 on 5 matching bases. The TCR comes from an adult in good health. Sequencing was performed on peripheral blood, taken on day 0 of AZD1222 vaccination. CDR3 DNA sequence: TGTGCCAGCAGTTACAGGGGCACCGTAAACACTGAAGCTTTCTTT. Translating gives CASSYRGTVNTEAFF.